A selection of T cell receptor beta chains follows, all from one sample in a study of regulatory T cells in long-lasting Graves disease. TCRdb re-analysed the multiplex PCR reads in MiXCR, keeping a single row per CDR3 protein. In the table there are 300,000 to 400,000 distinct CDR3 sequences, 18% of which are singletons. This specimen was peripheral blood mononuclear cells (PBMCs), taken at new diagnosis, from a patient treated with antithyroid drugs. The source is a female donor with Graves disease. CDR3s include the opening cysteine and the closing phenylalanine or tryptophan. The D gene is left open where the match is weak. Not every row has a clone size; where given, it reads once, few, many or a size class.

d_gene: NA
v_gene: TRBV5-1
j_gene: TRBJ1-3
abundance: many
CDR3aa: CASSLGRKLSGNTIYF
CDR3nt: TGCGCCAGCAGCTTGGGAAGGAAGCTCTCTGGAAACACCATATATTTT

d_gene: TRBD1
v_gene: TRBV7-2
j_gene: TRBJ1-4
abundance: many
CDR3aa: CASSRGQGAIGNEKLFF
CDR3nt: TGTGCCAGCAGCCGGGGACAGGGGGCGATCGGAAATGAAAAACTGTTTTTT

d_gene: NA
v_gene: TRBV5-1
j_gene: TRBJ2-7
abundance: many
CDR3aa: CASSFSGVYEQYF
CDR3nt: TGCGCCAGCAGCTTTAGCGGAGTCTACGAGCAGTACTTC

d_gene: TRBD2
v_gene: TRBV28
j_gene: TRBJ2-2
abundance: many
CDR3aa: CASNSGSNTGELFF
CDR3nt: TGTGCCAGCAACAGCGGGAGCAACACCGGGGAGCTGTTTTTT

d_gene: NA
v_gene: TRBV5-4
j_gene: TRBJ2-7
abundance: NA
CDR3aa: CASSLAGLEQYF
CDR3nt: TGTGCCAGCAGCTTGGCTGGGTTGGAGCAGTACTTC

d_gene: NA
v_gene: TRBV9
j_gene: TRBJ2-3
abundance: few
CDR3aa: CASYEGGRDTQYF
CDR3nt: TGTGCCAGCTATGAGGGAGGTAGAGATACGCAGTATTTT

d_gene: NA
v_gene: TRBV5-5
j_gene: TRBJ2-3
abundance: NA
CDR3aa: CASSNRRPDTQYF
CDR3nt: TGTGCCAGCAGCAACAGGAGACCAGATACGCAGTATTTT

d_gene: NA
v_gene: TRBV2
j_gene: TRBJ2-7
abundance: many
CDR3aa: CASRKWAGEYYEQYF
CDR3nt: TGTGCCAGCAGGAAATGGGCAGGAGAATACTACGAGCAGTACTTC

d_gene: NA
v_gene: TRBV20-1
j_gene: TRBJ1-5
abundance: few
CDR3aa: CSASRGGGDQPQHF
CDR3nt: TGCAGTGCTAGCCGAGGAGGGGGGGATCAGCCCCAGCATTTT

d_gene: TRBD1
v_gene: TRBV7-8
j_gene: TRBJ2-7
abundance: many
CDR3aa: CASSFSPRSGQNYEQYF
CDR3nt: TGTGCCAGCAGCTTCAGTCCCCGATCGGGACAGAACTACGAGCAGTACTTC

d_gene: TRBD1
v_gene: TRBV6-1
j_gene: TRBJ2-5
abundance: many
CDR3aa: CASSPDRGFPQVTQYF
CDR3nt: TGTGCCAGCAGTCCAGACAGGGGGTTCCCACAAGTGACCCAGTACTTC

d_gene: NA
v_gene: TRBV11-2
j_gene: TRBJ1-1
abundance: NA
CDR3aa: CASSFYRVGTEAFF
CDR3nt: TGTGCCAGCAGCTTCTACAGGGTGGGGACTGAAGCTTTCTTT

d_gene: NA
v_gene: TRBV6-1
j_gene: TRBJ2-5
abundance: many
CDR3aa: CASRRANQETQYF
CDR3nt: TGTGCCAGCAGGCGGGCAAATCAAGAGACCCAGTACTTC

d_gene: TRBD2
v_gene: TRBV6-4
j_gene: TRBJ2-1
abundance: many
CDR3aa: CASSYSTAGESGGDEQFF
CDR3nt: TGTGCCAGCAGTTACTCTACCGCGGGGGAGAGTGGCGGCGATGAGCAGTTCTTC

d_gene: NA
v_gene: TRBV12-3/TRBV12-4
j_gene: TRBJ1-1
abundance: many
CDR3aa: CASSLRTEAFF
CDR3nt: TGTGCCAGCAGTTTACGGACTGAAGCTTTCTTT

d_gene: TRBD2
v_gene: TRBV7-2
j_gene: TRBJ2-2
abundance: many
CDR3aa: CASSLGASGYTGELFF
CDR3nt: TGTGCCAGCAGCTTAGGCGCTAGCGGGTACACCGGGGAGCTGTTTTTT

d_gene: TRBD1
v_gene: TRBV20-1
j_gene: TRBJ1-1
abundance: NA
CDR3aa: CSATDRGRDTEAFF
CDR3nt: TGCAGTGCTACGGACAGGGGCAGGGACACTGAAGCTTTCTTT

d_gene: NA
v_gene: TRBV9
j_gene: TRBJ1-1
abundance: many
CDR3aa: CASSVEEGVNTEAFF
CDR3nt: TGTGCCAGCAGCGTAGAGGAAGGAGTGAACACTGAAGCTTTCTTT

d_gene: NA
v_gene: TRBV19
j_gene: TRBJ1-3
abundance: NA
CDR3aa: CASIPQVGRNTIYF
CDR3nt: TGTGCCAGTATTCCCCAGGTCGGTAGAAACACCATATATTTT

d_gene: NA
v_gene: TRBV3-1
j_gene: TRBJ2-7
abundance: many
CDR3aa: CASSQARTINEQYF
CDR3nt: TGTGCCAGCAGCCAAGCGCGGACTATTAACGAGCAGTACTTC

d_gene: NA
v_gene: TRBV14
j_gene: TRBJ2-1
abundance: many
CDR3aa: CASSQEGLNEQFF
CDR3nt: TGTGCCAGCAGCCAAGAAGGGTTGAATGAGCAGTTCTTC

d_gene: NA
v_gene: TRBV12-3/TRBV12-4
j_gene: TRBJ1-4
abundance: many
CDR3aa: CASRPGYWEKLFF
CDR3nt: TGTGCCAGCAGGCCAGGGTATTGGGAAAAACTGTTTTTT

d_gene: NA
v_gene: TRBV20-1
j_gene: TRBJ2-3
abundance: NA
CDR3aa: CSAQTGVSTDTQYF
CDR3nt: TGCAGTGCGCAGACTGGGGTTAGCACAGATACGCAGTATTTT